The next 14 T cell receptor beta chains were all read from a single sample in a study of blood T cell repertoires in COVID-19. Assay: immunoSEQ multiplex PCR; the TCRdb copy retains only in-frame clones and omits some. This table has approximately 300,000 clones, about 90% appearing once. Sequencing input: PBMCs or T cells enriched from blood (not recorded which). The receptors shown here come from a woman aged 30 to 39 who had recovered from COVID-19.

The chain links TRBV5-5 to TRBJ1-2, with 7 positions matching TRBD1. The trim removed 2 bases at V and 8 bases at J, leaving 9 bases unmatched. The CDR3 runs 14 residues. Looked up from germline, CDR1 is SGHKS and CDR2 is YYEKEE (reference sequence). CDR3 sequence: CASSFQPGQRGYTF. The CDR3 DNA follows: TGTGCCAGCAGCTTCCAACCGGGACAGAGAGGCTACACCTTC.

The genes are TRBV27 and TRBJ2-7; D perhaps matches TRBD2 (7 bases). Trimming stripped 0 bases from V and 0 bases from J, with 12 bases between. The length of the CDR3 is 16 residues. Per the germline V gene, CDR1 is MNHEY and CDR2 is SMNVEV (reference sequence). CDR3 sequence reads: CASSLSGGLNSYEQYF. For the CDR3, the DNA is TGTGCCAGCAGTTTATCCGGGGGGCTCAACTCCTACGAGCAGTACTTC.

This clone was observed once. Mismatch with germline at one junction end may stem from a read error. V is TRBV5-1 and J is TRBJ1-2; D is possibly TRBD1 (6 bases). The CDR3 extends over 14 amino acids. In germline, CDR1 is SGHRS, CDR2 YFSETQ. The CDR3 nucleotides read TGCGCCAGCAGATTGGCAGGGGATAGCTATGGCTACACCTTC. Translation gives CASRLAGDSYGYTF. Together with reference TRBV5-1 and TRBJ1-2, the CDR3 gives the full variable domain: KAGVTQTPRYLIKTRGQQVTLSCSPISGHRSVSWYQQTPGQGLQFLFEYFSETQRNKGNFPGRFSGRQFSNSRSEMNVSTLELGDSALYLCASRLAGDSYGYTFGSGTRLTVV.

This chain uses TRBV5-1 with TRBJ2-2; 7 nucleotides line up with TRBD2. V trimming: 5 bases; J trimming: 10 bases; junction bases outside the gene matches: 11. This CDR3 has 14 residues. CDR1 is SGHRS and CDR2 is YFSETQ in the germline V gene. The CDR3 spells CASRSSGDSPELFF. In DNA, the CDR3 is TGCGCCAGCAGATCAAGCGGGGACTCGCCGGAGCTGTTTTTT.

The CDR3: CASSLGTGPPDTIYF. Written as DNA, the CDR3 is TGTGCCAGCAGCTTAGGGACAGGCCCGCCAGACACCATATATTTT. The chain links TRBV11-2 to TRBJ1-3, with 7 bases matching TRBD1. Germline CDR1 reads SGHAT; CDR2 reads FQNNGV. V lost 1 base to trimming and J lost 8 bases; unmatched junction nucleotides: 8. The CDR3 covers 15 residues.

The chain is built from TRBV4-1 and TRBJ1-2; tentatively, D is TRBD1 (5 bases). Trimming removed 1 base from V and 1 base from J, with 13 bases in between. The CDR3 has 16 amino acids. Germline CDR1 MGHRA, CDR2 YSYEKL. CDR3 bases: TGCGCCAGCAGCCAAGCCGGGGGGAATCGTAACTATGGCTACACCTTC. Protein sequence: CASSQAGGNRNYGYTF.

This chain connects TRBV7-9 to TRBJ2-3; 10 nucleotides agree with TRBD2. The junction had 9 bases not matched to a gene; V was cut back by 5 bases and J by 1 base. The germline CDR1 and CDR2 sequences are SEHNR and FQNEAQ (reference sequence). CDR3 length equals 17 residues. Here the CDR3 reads CASSPERLAGGTDTQYF. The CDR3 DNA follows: TGTGCCAGCAGCCCAGAGAGGCTAGCGGGGGGCACAGATACGCAGTATTTT.

The CDR3 nucleotides are TGTGCCAGCAGTTTATTTGGGCCCTTCTCTGGAAACACCATATATTTT. It codes for CASSLFGPFSGNTIYF. The chain has TRBV28 and TRBJ1-3; no definite D call. This CDR3 has 16 residues. Trimming shortened V by 1 base and J by 0 bases, and 10 bases separated the two germline ends. Germline CDR1 is MDHEN and CDR2 is SYDVKM.

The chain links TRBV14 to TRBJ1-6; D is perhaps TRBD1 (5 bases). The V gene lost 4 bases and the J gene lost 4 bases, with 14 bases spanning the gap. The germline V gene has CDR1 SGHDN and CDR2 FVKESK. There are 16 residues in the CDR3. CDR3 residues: CASSPSGQGYNSPLHF. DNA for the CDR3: TGTGCCAGCAGCCCCTCTGGGCAGGGATATAATTCACCCCTCCACTTT.

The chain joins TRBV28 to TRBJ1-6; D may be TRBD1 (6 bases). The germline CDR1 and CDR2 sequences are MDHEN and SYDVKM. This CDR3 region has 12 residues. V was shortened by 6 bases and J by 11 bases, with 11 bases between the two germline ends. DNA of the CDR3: TGTGCCAGCAGCGGTAACAGGGCACCCCTCCACTTT. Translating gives CASSGNRAPLHF. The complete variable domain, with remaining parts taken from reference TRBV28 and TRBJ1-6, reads DVKVTQSSRYLVKRTGEKVFLECVQDMDHENMFWYRQDPGLGLRLIYFSYDVKMKEKGDIPEGYSVSREKKERFSLILESASTNQTSMYLCASSGNRAPLHFGNGTRLTVT.

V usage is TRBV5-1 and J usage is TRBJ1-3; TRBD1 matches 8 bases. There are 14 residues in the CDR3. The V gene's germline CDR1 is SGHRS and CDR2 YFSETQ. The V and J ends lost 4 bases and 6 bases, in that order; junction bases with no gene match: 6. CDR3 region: CASSADRGENTIYF. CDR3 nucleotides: TGCGCCAGCAGCGCCGACAGGGGAGAAAACACCATATATTTT.

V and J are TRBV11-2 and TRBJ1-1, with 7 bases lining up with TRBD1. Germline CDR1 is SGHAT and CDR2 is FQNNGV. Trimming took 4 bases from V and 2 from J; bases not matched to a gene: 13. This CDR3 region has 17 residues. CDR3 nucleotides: TGTGCCAGCAGCTCCTCGATAGAACAGGGGTTTAACACTGAAGCTTTCTTT. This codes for CASSSSIEQGFNTEAFF.

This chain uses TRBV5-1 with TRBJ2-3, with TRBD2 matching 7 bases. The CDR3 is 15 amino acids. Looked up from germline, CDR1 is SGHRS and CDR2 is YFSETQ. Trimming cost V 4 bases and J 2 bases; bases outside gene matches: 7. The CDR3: CASSTRDYNTDTQYF. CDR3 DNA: TGCGCCAGCAGCACCCGGGACTATAACACAGATACGCAGTATTTT.

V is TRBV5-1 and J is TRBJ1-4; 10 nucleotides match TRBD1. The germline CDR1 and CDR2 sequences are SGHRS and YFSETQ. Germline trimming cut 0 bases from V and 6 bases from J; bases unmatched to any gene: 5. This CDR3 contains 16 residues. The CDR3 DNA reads TGCGCCAGCAGCTTGGAATCGACAGGGGGCGATGAAAAACTGTTTTTT. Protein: CASSLESTGGDEKLFF.